The 24 T cell receptor beta chains in this list originate from one sample, sequenced in a study of CD8 T cells in Susac syndrome. After extraction with the RNeasy kit, about 0.5 to 1 ug of the RNA was reverse transcribed using random hexamers. TCRdb re-derived calls from the immunoSEQ multiplex PCR reads in MiXCR, one entry per CDR3 protein. Among approximately 120,000 distinct CDR3 sequences listed, 92% were seen once. The sequencing sample was made of CD8+ T cells from PBMCs. Receptors originate from a human donor in good health.

J is TRBJ2-7 and V is TRBV3-1, with 12 bases matching TRBD2. V dropped 3 bases and J dropped 3; count of bases not matched to a gene: 6. CDR3 length equals 16 residues. CDR1 LGHDT and CDR2 YNNKEL come from the germline V gene (reference sequence). Here the CDR3 reads CASSHPGLAGFYEQYF. The CDR3 nucleotides read TGTGCCAGCAGCCACCCAGGACTAGCGGGGTTCTACGAGCAGTACTTC.

The chain carries TRBV10-3 and TRBJ1-2; D not resolved. Germline V lookup: CDR1 ENHRY, CDR2 SYGVKD. V lost 0 bases and J lost 7, with 6 bases in between. CDR3 length: 12 amino acids. The CDR3 here is CAISESVVGYTF. The DNA of the CDR3 is TGTGCCATCAGTGAGTCTGTAGTTGGCTACACCTTC.

The rearrangement joins TRBV13 to TRBJ1-3; D perhaps matches TRBD1 (5 bases). Trimming removed 7 bases at V and 4 bases at J, with 14 bases between. The CDR3 has 14 residues. CDR1 is PRHDT and CDR2 is FYEKMQ in the germline V gene (reference sequence). CDR3 region: CASTVLGVGNTIYF. In DNA, the CDR3 is TGTGCCAGCACCGTTCTGGGGGTAGGAAACACCATATATTTT.

The rearrangement uses TRBV7-2 and TRBJ2-2; 12 bases line up with TRBD2. With V trimmed by 5 bases and J by 0 bases, 10 bases remained unmatched. The CDR3 extends over 19 amino acids. The V gene's germline CDR1 is SGHTA and CDR2 FQGNSA. CDR3 in DNA: TGTGCCAGCAGCCCTCTAGCGGGGGGGCTGGTCTCGAACACCGGGGAGCTGTTTTTT. Residues: CASSPLAGGLVSNTGELFF.

A few counts support this clonotype. V usage is TRBV11-2 and J usage is TRBJ1-6, with D unclear. Trimming left V 0 bases short and J 4 bases short, with 10 bases between. The CDR3 has 16 residues. Germline lookup yields CDR1 SGHAT and CDR2 FQNNGV. Here the CDR3 reads CASSLESPTYNSPLHF. The CDR3 DNA sequence: TGTGCCAGCAGCTTAGAATCACCGACTTATAATTCACCCCTCCACTTT.

The chain couples TRBV29-1 to TRBJ2-2; 8 nucleotides agree with TRBD1. J was trimmed by 8 bases and V by 7 bases; bases with no gene match: 6. The CDR3 has 12 residues. Per germline, CDR1 SQVTM and CDR2 ANQGSEA. DNA for the CDR3: TGCAGCGCCGGACAGGGAGGAGGGGAGCTGTTTTTT. Translation gives CSAGQGGGELFF.

This clonotype has a handful of counts. The V gene is TRBV6-1, the J gene TRBJ2-7, with D unresolved. Between the trimmed V and J ends, which lost 5 bases and 8 bases, there was a span of 13 bases. CDR3 length: 12 residues. Looked up from germline, CDR1 is MNHNS and CDR2 is SASEGT. The CDR3 DNA follows: TGTGCCAGCAGTTCGGAAGGTGGCAAGCAGTACTTC. Encoded protein: CASSSEGGKQYF.

V and J are TRBV12-3 or TRBV12-4 and TRBJ2-3; D remains ambiguous. This CDR3 has 13 amino acids. V lost 5 bases and J lost 2, with 8 bases in between. Here the CDR3 DNA reads TGTGCCAGCAGTCCCCACCTCACAGATACGCAGTATTTT. Residues: CASSPHLTDTQYF.

This sequence joins TRBV20-1 and TRBJ1-1; D gene ambiguous. CDR3 length: 14 amino acids. The germline gives CDR1 DFQATT, CDR2 SNEGSKA (reference sequence). V was trimmed by 6 bases and J by 1 base, leaving 15 bases between them. The CDR3 protein is CSALRSGRNTEAFF. The CDR3, as DNA: TGCAGTGCGCTTCGATCCGGTAGGAACACTGAAGCTTTCTTT.

The rearrangement uses TRBV3-1 and TRBJ2-5, with TRBD1 identical over 7 bases. This CDR3 spans 17 amino acids. Looked up from germline, CDR1 is LGHDT and CDR2 is YNNKEL (reference sequence). The ends lost 1 base at V and 4 bases at J; junction bases unmatched: 12. DNA for the CDR3: TGTGCCAGCAGCCAAGGCGACAGGGTGCTAGCAGGAGAGACCCAGTACTTC. It is translated as CASSQGDRVLAGETQYF.

This chain uses TRBV30 with TRBJ2-3; no firm D call. Germline assignment: CDR1 GTSNPN and CDR2 SVGIG (reference sequence). The V gene lost 2 bases and the J gene lost 1 base, with 10 bases spanning the gap. This CDR3 contains 14 residues. The CDR3: CAWSTAPGTDTQYF. CDR3 DNA: TGTGCCTGGAGTACAGCTCCGGGCACAGATACGCAGTATTTT.

This clonotype came up once. V usage is TRBV30 and J usage is TRBJ2-7; D perhaps matches TRBD2 (6 bases). V gave up 4 bases and J gave up 7 bases, with 17 bases separating them. The germline V gene encodes CDR1 GTSNPN and CDR2 SVGIG (reference sequence). The CDR3 length is 13 residues. The CDR3 region has the DNA TGTGCCTGGAACTTCCTAGCCGGGGGTGAGCAGTACTTC. Translated: CAWNFLAGGEQYF.

V gene TRBV19 combines with J gene TRBJ2-7; D remains ambiguous. Germline V gene sequence: CDR1 LNHDA, CDR2 SQIVND (reference sequence). The CDR3 totals 13 residues. Trimming shortened V by 5 bases and J by 2 bases, and 10 bases separated the two germline ends. The CDR3 protein is CASSPRITYEQYF. The CDR3 DNA reads TGTGCCAGTAGTCCCCGGATCACCTACGAGCAGTACTTC. The complete variable domain, with remaining parts taken from reference TRBV19 and TRBJ2-7, reads DGGITQSPKYLFRKEGQNVTLSCEQNLNHDAMYWYRQDPGQGLRLIYYSQIVNDFQKGDIAEGYSVSREKKESFPLTVTSAQKNPTAFYLCASSPRITYEQYFGPGTRLTVT.

The chain has TRBV5-1 and TRBJ2-5; D remains ambiguous. Trimming removed 2 bases at V and 1 base at J, with 9 bases between. This CDR3 region has 14 residues. From germline, CDR1 is SGHRS and CDR2 YFSETQ. DNA for the CDR3: TGCGCCAGCAGCTTTAAGGATGGCCAAGAGACCCAGTACTTC. Protein product: CASSFKDGQETQYF.

V gene TRBV29-1 combines with J gene TRBJ2-2; D remains ambiguous. Trimming took 7 bases from V and 6 from J, leaving 9 bases between them. The CDR3 runs 11 residues. Germline V gene data show CDR1 as SQVTM and CDR2 as ANQGSEA. CDR3 amino acids: CSGGVAGELFF. CDR3 nucleotide sequence: TGCAGCGGTGGGGTGGCCGGGGAGCTGTTTTTT.

The gene calls are TRBV7-3 and TRBJ1-1; weak D call: TRBD1 (5 bases). The CDR3 totals 17 residues. Trimming left V 2 bases short and J 1 base short, with 17 bases between. Looked up from germline, CDR1 is SGHTA and CDR2 is FQGTGA. CDR3 sequence (DNA): TGTGCCAGCAGCTTAGACAGTCGGCCAAGCCAGAACACTGAAGCTTTCTTT. It encodes CASSLDSRPSQNTEAFF.

This sequence joins TRBV7-9 and TRBJ1-5; TRBD1 is a possible D gene (6 bases). Trimming shortened V by 5 bases and J by 4 bases, and 12 bases separated the two germline ends. Germline CDR1 reads SEHNR; CDR2 reads FQNEAQ (reference sequence). The CDR3 extends over 14 amino acids. The chain's CDR3 is CASSRGTQNQPQHF. As DNA, the CDR3 is TGTGCCAGCAGCCGTGGGACACAGAATCAGCCCCAGCATTTT.

The chain uses TRBV3-1 and TRBJ2-7; 9 nucleotides line up with TRBD1. Unmatched junction bases numbered 2, after V lost 5 bases and J lost 0 bases. Germline assignment: CDR1 LGHDT and CDR2 YNNKEL (reference sequence). This CDR3 contains 14 residues. CDR3 nucleotide sequence: TGTGCCAGCAGCGGACAGGGGCACTCCTACGAGCAGTACTTC. Translating gives CASSGQGHSYEQYF.

This sequence joins TRBV9 and TRBJ1-2; D might be TRBD1 (6 bases). The length of the CDR3 is 15 residues. The V end was cut by 2 bases, the J end by 4 bases, with 15 bases between. The V gene's germline CDR1 is SGDLS and CDR2 YYNGEE. The CDR3 is CASSVDHGTPYGYTF. CDR3 DNA: TGTGCCAGCAGCGTTGACCACGGGACACCCTATGGCTACACCTTC.

The J gene is TRBJ1-4, the V gene TRBV5-1; D unclear. The germline V gene encodes CDR1 SGHRS and CDR2 YFSETQ. Trimming took 0 bases from V and 0 from J, leaving 6 bases between them. CDR3 length: 15 residues. This CDR3 reads CASSLGASTNEKLFF. The CDR3 region has the DNA TGCGCCAGCAGCTTGGGGGCTTCAACTAATGAAAAACTGTTTTTT.

V gene TRBV9 combines with J gene TRBJ2-5, with a weak D call TRBD2 (5 bases). Trimming removed 0 bases at V and 6 bases at J, with 9 bases between. Germline loops: CDR1 SGDLS, CDR2 YYNGEE. The length of the CDR3 is 13 residues. This CDR3 is CASSVGELKTQYF. The CDR3, as DNA: TGTGCCAGCAGCGTAGGGGAGCTGAAGACCCAGTACTTC.

The J gene is TRBJ2-5, the V gene TRBV6-6; 12 bases fit TRBD2. This CDR3 spans 16 amino acids. Germline V gene sequence: CDR1 MNHNY, CDR2 SVGAGI (reference sequence). V lost 4 bases, J lost 0 bases, and 3 bases stayed unmatched. CDR3 in DNA: TGTGCCAGCAGTTGGACTAGCGGGGCGTACCAAGAGACCCAGTACTTC. This codes for CASSWTSGAYQETQYF.

The V call is TRBV7-2, the J call TRBJ1-1, with D uncertain. Germline V gene lookup returns CDR1 SGHTA and CDR2 FQGNSA. Trimming shortened V by 5 bases and J by 8 bases, and 12 bases separated the two germline ends. The CDR3 extends over 12 amino acids. This CDR3 is CASSQEGIEAFF. The DNA for the CDR3 is TGTGCCAGCAGCCAGGAAGGAATCGAAGCTTTCTTT.

This clonotype showed up just a few times. The CDR3 is CASSPSGTETQYF. Written as DNA, the CDR3 is TGTGCCAGCAGCCCCTCGGGGACCGAGACCCAGTACTTC. V and J are TRBV3-1 and TRBJ2-5; the D gene could be TRBD1 or TRBD2 (5 bases each). The V and J ends lost 4 bases and 5 bases respectively, with 11 bases between them. The CDR3 spans 13 residues. Germline V CDR1 and CDR2: LGHDT, YNNKEL (reference sequence).